These T cell receptor beta chains were read from a single sample in a study of type 1 and type 2 diabetes patients. TCRdb itself ran the multiplex PCR reads through MiXCR, one entry per CDR3 protein. The sample records 280,000 or so distinct CDR3 sequences, approximately 45% being singletons. Input material: peripheral blood mononuclear cells (PBMCs). These receptors all stem from a man between 18 and 35 years old with type 2 diabetes. The CDR3 runs from the conserved cysteine through the conserved F or W. The D gene is left open where the match is weak.

V: TRBV19
D: NA
CDR3: CASSVQLATNEKLFF

V: TRBV9
D: NA
CDR3: CASSVGDWDTEAFF

V: TRBV2
D: NA
CDR3: CASSPRGGVNEKLFF

V: TRBV14
D: NA
CDR3: CASSLSGTLGDTQYF

V: TRBV12-3/TRBV12-4
D: NA
CDR3: CASSLGGSRSYEQYF

V: TRBV20-1
D: NA
CDR3: CSASRGGMNTEAFF

V: TRBV7-3
D: NA
CDR3: CASSEATASGSYEQYF

V: TRBV7-2
D: NA
CDR3: CASSPPAGGEQFF

V: TRBV6-5
D: NA
CDR3: CASSPTGFSPLHF

V: TRBV24-1
D: NA
CDR3: CASSEPDSYEQYF

V: TRBV4-1
D: NA
CDR3: CASSPELNSPYYEQYF

V: TRBV7-8
D: NA
CDR3: CASSFPGSGEKLFF

V: TRBV9
D: TRBD1
CDR3: CASSVALQGGGGYTF

V: TRBV24-1
D: NA
CDR3: CATSASTENTEAFF

V: TRBV7-6
D: NA
CDR3: CASSLMRVFETQYF

V: TRBV20-1
D: NA
CDR3: CSARMEGFQPQHF

V: TRBV18
D: NA
CDR3: CASSPDQGQETQYF

V: TRBV28
D: NA
CDR3: CASSPQGSGYEQYF

V: TRBV10-2
D: NA
CDR3: CASGESGPRTEETQYF

V: TRBV2
D: TRBD2
CDR3: CASSEGRAPWQFF

V: TRBV7-8
D: TRBD1
CDR3: CASSLEPGTVSGYTF

V: TRBV25-1
D: TRBD2
CDR3: CASSSGRHTYEQYF

V: TRBV19
D: TRBD1
CDR3: CASSISFRSWDSEQYF